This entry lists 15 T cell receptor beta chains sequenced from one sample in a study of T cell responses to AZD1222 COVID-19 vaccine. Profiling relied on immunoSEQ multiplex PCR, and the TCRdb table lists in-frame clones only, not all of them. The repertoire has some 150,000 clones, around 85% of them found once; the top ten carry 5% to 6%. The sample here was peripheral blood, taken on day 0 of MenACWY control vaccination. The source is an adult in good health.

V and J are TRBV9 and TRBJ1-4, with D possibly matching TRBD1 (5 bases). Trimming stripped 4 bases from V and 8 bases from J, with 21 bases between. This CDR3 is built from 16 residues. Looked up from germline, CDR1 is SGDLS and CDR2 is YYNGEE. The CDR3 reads CASSTGPLGPGEKLFF. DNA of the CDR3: TGTGCCAGCAGCACGGGACCATTGGGCCCGGGGGAAAAACTGTTTTTT.

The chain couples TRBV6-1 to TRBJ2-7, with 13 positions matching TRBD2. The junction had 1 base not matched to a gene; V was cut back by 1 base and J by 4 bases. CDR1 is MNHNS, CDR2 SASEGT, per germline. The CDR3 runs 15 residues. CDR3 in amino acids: CASSEGTSGSYEQYF. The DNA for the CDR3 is TGTGCCAGCAGTGAAGGGACTAGCGGGAGTTACGAGCAGTACTTC.

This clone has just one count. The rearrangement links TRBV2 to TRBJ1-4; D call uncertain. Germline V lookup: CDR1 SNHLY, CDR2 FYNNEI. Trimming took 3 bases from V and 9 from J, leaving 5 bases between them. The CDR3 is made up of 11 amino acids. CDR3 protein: CASSEDQKLFF. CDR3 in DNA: TGTGCCAGCAGTGAGGATCAAAAACTGTTTTTT.

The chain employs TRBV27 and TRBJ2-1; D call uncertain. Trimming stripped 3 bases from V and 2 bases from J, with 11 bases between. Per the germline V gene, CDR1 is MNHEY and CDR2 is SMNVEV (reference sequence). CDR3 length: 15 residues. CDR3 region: CASSLSRIAYNEQFF. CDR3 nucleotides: TGTGCCAGCAGTTTGTCCAGGATCGCCTACAATGAGCAGTTCTTC.

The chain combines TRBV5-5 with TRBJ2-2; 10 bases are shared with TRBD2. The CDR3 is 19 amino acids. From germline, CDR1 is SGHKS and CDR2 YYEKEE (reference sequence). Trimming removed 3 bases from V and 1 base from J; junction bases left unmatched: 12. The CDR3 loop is CASSSFLGSGGLNTGELFF. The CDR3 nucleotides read TGTGCCAGCAGCTCCTTCCTGGGTAGCGGGGGGTTGAACACCGGGGAGCTGTTTTTT.

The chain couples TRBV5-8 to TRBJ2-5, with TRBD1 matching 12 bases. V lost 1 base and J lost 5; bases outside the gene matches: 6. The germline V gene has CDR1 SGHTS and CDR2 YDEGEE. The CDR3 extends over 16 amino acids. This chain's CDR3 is CASSLFGTGGGETQYF. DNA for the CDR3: TGTGCCAGCAGCTTGTTCGGGACAGGGGGCGGGGAGACCCAGTACTTC.

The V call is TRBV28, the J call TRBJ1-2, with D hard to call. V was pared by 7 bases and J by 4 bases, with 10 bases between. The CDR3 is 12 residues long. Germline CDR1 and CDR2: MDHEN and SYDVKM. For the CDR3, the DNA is TGTGCCAGCACTGAGGGTTTCTATGGCTACACCTTC. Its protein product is CASTEGFYGYTF.

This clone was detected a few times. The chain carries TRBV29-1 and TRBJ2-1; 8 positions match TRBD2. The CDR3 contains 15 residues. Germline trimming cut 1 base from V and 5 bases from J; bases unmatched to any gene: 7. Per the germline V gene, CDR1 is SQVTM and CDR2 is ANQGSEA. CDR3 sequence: CSVEGGGGIHNEQFF. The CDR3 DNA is TGCAGCGTTGAAGGAGGCGGGGGGATACACAATGAGCAGTTCTTC.

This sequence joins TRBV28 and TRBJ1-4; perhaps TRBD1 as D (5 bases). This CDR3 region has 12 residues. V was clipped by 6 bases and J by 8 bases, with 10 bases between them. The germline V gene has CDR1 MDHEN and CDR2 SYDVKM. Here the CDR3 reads CASRGVDEKLFF. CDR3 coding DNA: TGTGCCAGCAGAGGGGTTGACGAAAAACTGTTTTTT. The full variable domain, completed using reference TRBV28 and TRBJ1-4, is DVKVTQSSRYLVKRTGEKVFLECVQDMDHENMFWYRQDPGLGLRLIYFSYDVKMKEKGDIPEGYSVSREKKERFSLILESASTNQTSMYLCASRGVDEKLFFGSGTQLSVL.

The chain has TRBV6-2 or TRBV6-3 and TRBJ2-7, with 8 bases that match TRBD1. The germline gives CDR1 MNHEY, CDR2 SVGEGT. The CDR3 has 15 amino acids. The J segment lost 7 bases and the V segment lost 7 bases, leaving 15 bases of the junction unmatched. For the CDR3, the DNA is TGTGCCAGCAACCCAGGACAGGGACTGCCGGGTGAGCAGTACGTC. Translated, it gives CASNPGQGLPGEQYV.

The CDR3 region is CAGSPRDTDTQYF. DNA for the CDR3: TGTGCCGGATCCCCGAGGGACACAGATACGCAGTATTTT. The rearrangement links TRBV7-9 to TRBJ2-3, with D tentatively TRBD2 (5 bases). Germline V gives CDR1 SEHNR, CDR2 FQNEAQ (reference sequence). Deletions cut 11 bases from V and 2 bases from J, with 14 bases between. The CDR3 consists of 13 residues.

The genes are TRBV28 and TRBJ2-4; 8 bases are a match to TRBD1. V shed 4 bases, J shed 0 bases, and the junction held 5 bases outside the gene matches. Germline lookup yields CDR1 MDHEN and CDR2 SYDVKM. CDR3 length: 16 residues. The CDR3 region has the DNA TGTGCCAGCAGTTCTACAGGGGGAGTAGCCAAAAACATTCAGTACTTC. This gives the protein CASSSTGGVAKNIQYF.

The CDR3 DNA reads as TGTGCCAGCAGCGAACATCGGGGGGCCGAGCAGTACTTC. The encoded protein is CASSEHRGAEQYF. The chain couples TRBV11-3 to TRBJ2-7; tentatively, D is TRBD2 (7 bases). V gave up 5 bases and J gave up 6 bases, with 14 bases separating them. The CDR3 contains 13 residues. Germline assignment: CDR1 SGHNT and CDR2 YENEEA.

The CDR3 DNA reads TGTGCCAGCAGTCCCGGGGGGGACACCGGGGAGCTGTTTTTT. It specifies CASSPGGDTGELFF. This chain links TRBV27 with TRBJ2-2, with 8 bases fitting TRBD2. CDR1 and CDR2 from the germline V gene are MNHEY and SMNVEV (reference sequence). The length of the CDR3 is 14 residues. With V trimmed by 5 bases and J by 3 bases, 2 bases remained unmatched.

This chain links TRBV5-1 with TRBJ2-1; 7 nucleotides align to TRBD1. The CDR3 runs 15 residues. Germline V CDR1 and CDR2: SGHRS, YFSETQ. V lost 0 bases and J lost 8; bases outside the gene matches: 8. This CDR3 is CASSLEDRDWDEQFF. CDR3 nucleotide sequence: TGCGCCAGCAGCTTGGAAGACAGGGATTGGGATGAGCAGTTCTTC.